The entry that follows covers one T cell receptor beta chain sequence. This sample was taken from a study of blood T cell repertoires in COVID-19. In the original workflow: Estimates of nucleated cell counts were drawn from the amplification of reference gene primers. This table comes from immunoSEQ multiplex PCR, and its TCRdb copy is limited to in-frame clones, with some not included. The V and J calls and the clone size are those of that table, but D and trimming were determined from the DNA. The sample lists fewer than 400,000 clones, roughly 90% occurring once. The V and J ends lost 4 bases and 2 bases respectively, with 15 bases between them. Germline V CDR1 and CDR2: LGHNA, YSLEER. This CDR3 is built from 15 residues. Recovery among Cohort 3 donors was established by two negative PCRs, clearance, or symptom resolution.

The receptor was isolated from a man aged 55 to 70 who had recovered from COVID-19. Sequenced input: PBMCs or T cells enriched from blood (not recorded which). The gene calls are TRBV4-3 and TRBJ2-7, with D perhaps matching TRBD1 (6 bases). Written as DNA, the CDR3 is TGCGCCAGCAGCCTGTTAAGACAGGCGGCCTACGAGCAGTACTTC. The encoded protein is CASSLLRQAAYEQYF.